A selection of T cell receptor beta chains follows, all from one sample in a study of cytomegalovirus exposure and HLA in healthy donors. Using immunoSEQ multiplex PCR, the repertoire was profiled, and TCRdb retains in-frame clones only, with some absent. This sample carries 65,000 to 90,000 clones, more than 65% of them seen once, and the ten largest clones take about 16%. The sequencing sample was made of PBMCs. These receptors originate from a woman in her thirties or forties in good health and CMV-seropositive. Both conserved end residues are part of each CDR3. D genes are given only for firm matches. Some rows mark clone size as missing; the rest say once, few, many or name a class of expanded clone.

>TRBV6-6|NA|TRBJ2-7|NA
CASSVTPLTLTYEQYF
TGTGCCAGCAGTGTCACCCCCTTGACACTTACCTACGAGCAGTACTTC
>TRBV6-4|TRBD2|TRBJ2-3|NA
CASSERLAGADTQYF
TGTGCCAGCAGTGAGCGGCTAGCGGGGGCTGATACGCAGTATTTT
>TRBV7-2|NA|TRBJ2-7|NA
CASSLDHSTGSYEQYF
TGTGCCAGCAGCTTAGATCACAGCACAGGTTCCTACGAGCAGTACTTC
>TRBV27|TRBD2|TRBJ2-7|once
CASSLASGRLSSYEQYF
TGTGCCAGCAGTTTAGCTAGCGGGAGGCTCAGCTCCTACGAGCAGTACTTC
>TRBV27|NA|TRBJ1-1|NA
CASSSGRLEAFF
TGTGCCAGCAGTTCTGGGAGACTTGAAGCTTTCTTT
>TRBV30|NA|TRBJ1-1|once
CACPGGFTEAFF
TGTGCCTGCCCGGGGGGTTTCACTGAAGCTTTCTTT
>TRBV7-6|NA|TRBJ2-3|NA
CASSLGYYTDTQYF
TGTGCCAGCAGCTTAGGATACTACACAGATACGCAGTATTTT
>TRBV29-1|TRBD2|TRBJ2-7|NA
CSVTGGGRTYEQYF
TGCAGCGTCACGGGGGGTGGCAGAACCTACGAGCAGTACTTC
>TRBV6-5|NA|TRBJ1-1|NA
CATTGHVNTEAFF
TGTGCCACCACGGGACACGTGAACACTGAAGCCTTCTTT
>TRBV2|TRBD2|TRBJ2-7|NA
CARGTSGSSYEQYF
TGTGCCAGGGGGACTAGCGGGAGCTCCTACGAGCAGTACTTC
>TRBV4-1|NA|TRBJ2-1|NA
CASSQGLYSSYNEQFF
TGCGCCAGCAGCCAAGGTCTATACAGCTCCTACAATGAGCAGTTCTTC
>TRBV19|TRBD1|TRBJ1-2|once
CASSMGQGADYGYTF
TGTGCCAGTAGTATGGGACAGGGGGCCGACTATGGCTACACCTTC
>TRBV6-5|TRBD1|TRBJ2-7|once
CASSSGTGFYEQYF
TGTGCCAGCAGTTCCGGGACAGGGTTTTACGAGCAGTACTTC
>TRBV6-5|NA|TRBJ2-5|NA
CASSYGPETQYF
TGTGCCAGCAGTTACGGGCCCGAGACCCAGTACTTC
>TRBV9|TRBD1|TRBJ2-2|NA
CASRQDRGLTGELFF
TGTGCCAGCAGACAAGACAGGGGGCTTACCGGGGAGCTGTTTTTT
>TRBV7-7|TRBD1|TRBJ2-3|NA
CASSLAVGTGPYTDTQYF
TGTGCCAGCAGCTTAGCGGTGGGGACAGGGCCATACACAGATACGCAGTATTTT
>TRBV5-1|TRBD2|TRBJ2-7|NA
CASSSLAGKSSYEQYF
TGCGCCAGCAGCTCGTTAGCGGGCAAAAGCTCCTACGAGCAGTACTTC
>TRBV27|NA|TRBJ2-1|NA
CASSGEYNEQFF
TGTGCCAGCAGCGGGGAGTACAATGAGCAGTTCTTC